This T cell receptor (beta chain) originates from a study of spatial heterogeneity in lung cancer. Study as a whole: Detection consistently yielded more beta chains than alpha chains.

This clonotype has at least ten counts. This CDR3 region has 13 residues. Trimming left V 1 base short and J 6 bases short, with 9 bases between. Germline V gives CDR1 LGHDT, CDR2 YNNKEL (reference sequence). TCRdb re-called the 5' RACE reads through MiXCR, storing one row per CDR3 protein. The table has about 45,000 distinct CDR3 sequences, about an eighth seen once. Noted time point: sample taken at primary tumor resection. The clonotype was recovered from a male donor with early-stage non-small cell lung cancer. The sequencing here drew on PBMCs, taken at surgery. The gene calls are TRBV3-1 and TRBJ1-1; D perhaps matches TRBD1 (6 bases). For the CDR3, the DNA is TGTGCCAGCAGCCAAGGCAGGGGATCTGAAGCTTTCTTT. This gives the protein CASSQGRGSEAFF.